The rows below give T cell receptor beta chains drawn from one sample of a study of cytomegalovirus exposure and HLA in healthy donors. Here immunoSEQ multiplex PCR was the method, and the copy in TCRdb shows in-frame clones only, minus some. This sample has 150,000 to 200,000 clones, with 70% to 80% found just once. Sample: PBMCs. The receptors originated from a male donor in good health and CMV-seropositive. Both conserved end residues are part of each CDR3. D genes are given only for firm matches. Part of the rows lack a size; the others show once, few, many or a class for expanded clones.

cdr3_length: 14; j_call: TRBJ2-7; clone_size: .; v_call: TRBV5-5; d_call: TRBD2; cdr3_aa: CASSSSGGALEQYF; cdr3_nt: TGTGCCAGCAGCTCTAGCGGGGGGGCACTCGAGCAGTACTTC
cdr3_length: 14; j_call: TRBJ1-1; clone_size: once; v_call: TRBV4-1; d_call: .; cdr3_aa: CASSQAPSNTEAFF; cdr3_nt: TGCGCCAGCAGCCAAGCCCCTTCGAACACTGAAGCTTTCTTT
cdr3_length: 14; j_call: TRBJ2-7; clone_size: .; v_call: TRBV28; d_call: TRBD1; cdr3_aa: CASSLVTGGHEQYF; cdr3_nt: TGTGCCAGCAGTTTAGTAACAGGGGGCCACGAGCAGTACTTC
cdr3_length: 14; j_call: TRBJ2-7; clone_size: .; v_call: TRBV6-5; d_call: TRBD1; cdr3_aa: CASGATGEDYEQYF; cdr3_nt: TGTGCCAGCGGGGCGACAGGGGAGGACTACGAGCAGTACTTC
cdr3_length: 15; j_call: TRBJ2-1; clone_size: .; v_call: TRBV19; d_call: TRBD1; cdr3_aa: CASSDEKTGANEQFF; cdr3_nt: TGTGCCAGCTCCGACGAGAAGACAGGGGCCAATGAGCAGTTCTTC
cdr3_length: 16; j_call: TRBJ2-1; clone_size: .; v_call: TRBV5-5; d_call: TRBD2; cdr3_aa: CASSLAGASGGLEQFF; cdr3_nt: TGTGCCAGCAGCTTGGCTGGGGCTAGCGGGGGACTTGAGCAGTTCTTC
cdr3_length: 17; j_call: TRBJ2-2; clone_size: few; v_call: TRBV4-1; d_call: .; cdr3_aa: CASSQGRIAENTGELFF; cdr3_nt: TGCGCCAGCAGCCAAGGTAGGATAGCGGAGAACACCGGGGAGCTGTTTTTT
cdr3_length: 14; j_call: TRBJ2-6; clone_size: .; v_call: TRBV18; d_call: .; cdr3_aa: CASQNYPGANVLTF; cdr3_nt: TGTGCCTCGCAGAATTATCCTGGGGCCAACGTCCTGACTTTC
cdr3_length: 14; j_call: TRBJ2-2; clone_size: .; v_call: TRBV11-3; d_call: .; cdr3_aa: CASSPSVGAGELFF; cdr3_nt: TGTGCCAGCAGCCCTAGCGTGGGAGCGGGGGAGCTGTTTTTT
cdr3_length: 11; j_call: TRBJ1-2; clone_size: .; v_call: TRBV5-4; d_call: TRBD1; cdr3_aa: CASRGPGQYQF; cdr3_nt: TGTGCCAGCAGAGGGCCGGGACAGTACCAGTTC
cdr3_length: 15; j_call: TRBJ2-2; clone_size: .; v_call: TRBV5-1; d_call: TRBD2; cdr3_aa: CASSRGGSNTGELFF; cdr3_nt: TGCGCCAGCAGCCGCGGGGGGTCGAACACCGGGGAGCTGTTTTTT
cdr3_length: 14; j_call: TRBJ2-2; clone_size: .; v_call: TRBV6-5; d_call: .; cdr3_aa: CASMRSSSTGELFF; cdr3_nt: TGTGCCAGCATGAGAAGCTCCTCGACCGGGGAGCTGTTTTTT
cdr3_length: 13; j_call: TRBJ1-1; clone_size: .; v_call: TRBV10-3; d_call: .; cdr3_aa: CAISEGEGTEAFF; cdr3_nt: TGTGCCATCAGTGAAGGGGAGGGCACTGAAGCTTTCTTT
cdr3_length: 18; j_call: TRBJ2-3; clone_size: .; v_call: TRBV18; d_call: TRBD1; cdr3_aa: CASSPGTGGASGTDTQYF; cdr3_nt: TGTGCCAGCTCACCGGGGACAGGGGGCGCTTCGGGCACAGATACGCAGTATTTT
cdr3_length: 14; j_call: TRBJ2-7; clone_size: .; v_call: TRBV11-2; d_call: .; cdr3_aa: CASSLGWLGYEQYF; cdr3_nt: TGTGCCAGCAGCTTAGGGTGGCTAGGCTACGAGCAGTACTTC
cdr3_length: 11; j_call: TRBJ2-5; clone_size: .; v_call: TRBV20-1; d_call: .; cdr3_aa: CSARTMETQYF; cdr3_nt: TGCAGTGCTAGGACAATGGAGACCCAGTACTTC
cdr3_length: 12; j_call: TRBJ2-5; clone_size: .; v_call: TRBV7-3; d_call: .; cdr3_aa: CASSAGLETQYF; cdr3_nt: TGTGCCAGCAGCGCGGGACTAGAGACCCAGTACTTC
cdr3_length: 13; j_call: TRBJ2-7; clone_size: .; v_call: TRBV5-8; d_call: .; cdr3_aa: CASSFAGPYEQYF; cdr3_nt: TGTGCCAGCAGCTTCGCGGGCCCCTACGAGCAGTACTTC
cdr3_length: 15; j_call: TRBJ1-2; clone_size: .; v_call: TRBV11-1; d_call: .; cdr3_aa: CASSLGFWASYGYTF; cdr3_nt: TGTGCCAGCAGCTTAGGATTCTGGGCTTCCTATGGCTACACCTTC
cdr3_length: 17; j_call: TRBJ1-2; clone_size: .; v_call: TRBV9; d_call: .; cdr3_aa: CASSVAVSGRKSDGYTF; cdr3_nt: TGTGCCAGCAGCGTAGCCGTCTCAGGGCGAAAGTCAGATGGCTACACCTTC
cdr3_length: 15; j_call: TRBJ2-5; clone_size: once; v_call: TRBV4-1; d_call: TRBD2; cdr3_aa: CASSLSGRAEETQYF; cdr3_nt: TGCGCCAGCAGCCTTAGCGGGAGGGCCGAAGAGACCCAGTACTTC
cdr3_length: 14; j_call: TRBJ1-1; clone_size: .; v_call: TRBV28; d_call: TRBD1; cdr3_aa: CASRRGQGVSEAFF; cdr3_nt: TGTGCCAGCAGACGTGGACAGGGGGTCTCTGAAGCTTTCTTT
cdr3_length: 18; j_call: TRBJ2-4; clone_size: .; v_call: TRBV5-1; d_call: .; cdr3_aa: CASSSGGTGPIAKNIQYF; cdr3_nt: TGCGCCAGCAGCTCGGGGGGGACAGGGCCAATAGCCAAAAACATTCAGTACTTC
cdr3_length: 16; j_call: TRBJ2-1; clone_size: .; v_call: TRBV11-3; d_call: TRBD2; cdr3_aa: CASSQRRTSIYNEQFF; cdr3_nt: TGTGCCAGCAGCCAAAGAAGGACTAGCATCTACAATGAGCAGTTCTTC
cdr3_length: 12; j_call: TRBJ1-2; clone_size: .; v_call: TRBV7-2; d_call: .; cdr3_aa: CASSPDSPGYTF; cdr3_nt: TGTGCCAGCAGCCCCGACAGCCCTGGCTACACCTTC
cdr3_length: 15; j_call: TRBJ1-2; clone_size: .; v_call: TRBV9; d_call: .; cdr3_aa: CASSVAGPGGGGYTF; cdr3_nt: TGTGCCAGCAGCGTAGCTGGCCCAGGTGGAGGAGGCTACACCTTC
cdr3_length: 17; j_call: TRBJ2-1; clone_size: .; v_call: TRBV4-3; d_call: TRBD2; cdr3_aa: CASSQDLAGGFYNEQFF; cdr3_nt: TGCGCCAGCAGCCAAGACCTAGCGGGAGGGTTCTACAATGAGCAGTTCTTC
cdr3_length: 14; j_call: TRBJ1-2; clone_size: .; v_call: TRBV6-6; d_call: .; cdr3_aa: CASGDIPYNYGYTF; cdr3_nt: TGTGCCAGCGGCGACATTCCCTATAACTATGGCTACACCTTC
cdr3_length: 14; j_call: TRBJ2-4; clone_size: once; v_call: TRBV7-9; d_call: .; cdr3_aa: CASSLGHTGNIQYF; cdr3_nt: TGTGCCAGCAGCTTAGGACACACAGGGAACATTCAGTACTTC
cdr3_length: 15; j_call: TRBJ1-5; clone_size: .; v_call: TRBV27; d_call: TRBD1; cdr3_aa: CASSLSTGGNQPQHF; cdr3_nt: TGTGCCAGCAGTTTATCGACAGGGGGAAATCAGCCCCAGCATTTT
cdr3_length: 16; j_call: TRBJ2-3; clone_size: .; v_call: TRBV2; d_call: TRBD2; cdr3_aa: CASSRLAGGDTDTQYF; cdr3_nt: TGTGCCAGCAGTCGACTAGCGGGGGGGGACACAGATACGCAGTATTTT